The clone carrying this TCR beta chain showed up just a few times. Its antigen remains unknown. The data derive from a study of neurological immune-mediated disorders. Findings of the study overall: The most TCR clonal expansion was seen in HTLV-1-associated myelopathy, whereas the least was seen in multiple sclerosis, below the level in healthy controls.

The cDNA came from 5'RACE with 10-nucleotide random UMIs. From 15-18 subjects, every sequencing run obtained over 200 million TCR-beta sequences. From the 5' RACE reads, TCRdb called clonotypes with MiXCR, one entry per CDR3 protein. In the table there are tens of thousands of distinct CDR3 sequences, less than 25% of which are singletons. The sequenced material came from CD4+ T cells from blood. This receptor was obtained from a man aged 50 to 60 with HTLV-1-associated myelopathy (HAM/TSP).

This CDR3 is CSARGWSTYEDTQYF. The CDR3 bases are TGCAGTGCTAGAGGTTGGTCCACCTACGAAGATACGCAGTATTTT. The gene calls are TRBV20-1 and TRBJ2-3; D not certain. V was clipped by 1 base and J by 5 bases, with 16 bases between them. Germline CDR1 is DFQATT and CDR2 is SNEGSKA (reference sequence). The CDR3 covers 15 residues.